This T cell receptor beta chain was sequenced during a study of T cells in Graves' hyperthyroidism and ophthalmopathy. Germline V CDR1 and CDR2: MGHRA, YSYEKL. V was shortened by 0 bases and J by 4 bases, with 9 bases between the two germline ends. The CDR3 covers 14 residues. If no ophthalmopathy progression occurred within 18 months, Graves' hyperthyroidism was stable. Recently diagnosed hyperthyroidism of less than 2 months' duration affected patients aged 18 to 65. Diagnosis relied on clinical symptoms, serum thyroxine and TRAb, thyroid ultrasound and orbital computed tomography. Amplified regions were TCR beta CDR3 sequences from RNA transcripts. First-round RT-PCR of the TCR CDR3 relied on the HTBI primer set. MiXCR, run by TCRdb on the multiplex PCR reads, gives a single entry per CDR3 protein. The data contain a few hundred thousand distinct CDR3 sequences, around 42% of them singletons.

The specimen was peripheral blood or thyroid tissue (not recorded which). V usage is TRBV4-1 and J usage is TRBJ1-2, with D possibly matching TRBD1 (6 bases). The source is a woman between 18 and 29 years old with Graves' hyperthyroidism. The CDR3 DNA reads TGCGCCAGCAGCCAAGATGGACAGTCCTATGGCTACACCTTC. Its protein is CASSQDGQSYGYTF.